This T cell receptor (beta chain) was identified in a study of shared clonotypes between healthy human individuals. The overall study: Per-donor plates numbered three CD4 naive, three CD4 memory, two CD8 naive and one CD8 memory. Study-level findings and limits: Sampling covered blood only; tissue repertoires likely differ. Rarefaction analysis demonstrated incomplete sorted-subset sequencing notwithstanding large depth.

Only CD45RO-negative cells positively selected for CCR7 counted as naive CD8 cells, so terminally differentiated effector memory CD45RA+ cells were excluded. Everyone who donated was a Caucasian adult who lived in Nashville, Tennessee. The CDR3 runs 18 residues. CDR1 is MNHEY, CDR2 SMNVEV, per germline (reference sequence). The V gene end was trimmed by 2 bases and the J gene end by 0 bases; junction bases not matched to a gene: 5. The assay was immunoSEQ multiplex PCR, and TCRdb's table has in-frame clones only and misses some. The table lists nearly 2 million clones, over 85% of them singletons, with roughly 1.2% in the top ten. To note about this clone: Its antigen is unknown.

Sequencing input: naive CD8+ T cells sorted from blood. The origin of this receptor is a man aged 18-30 years in good health. The rearrangement links TRBV27 to TRBJ2-3, with 13 bases identical to TRBD2. The DNA for the CDR3 is TGTGCCAGCAGTTTACTTCGACTAGCGGGAGGTAGCACAGATACGCAGTATTTT. Translated, it gives CASSLLRLAGGSTDTQYF.